This T cell receptor (beta chain) was identified in a study of shared clonotypes between healthy human individuals. Overall study context: Two women and three men aged 18 to 49 served as donors.

This clone was recorded a few times. The sample holds other DNA sequences that translate to the same CDR3. Only in-frame clones appear in the TCRdb table, and some are missing; sequencing was by immunoSEQ multiplex PCR. The top ten clones hold about 23% of a sample with 110,000 or so clones, around 68% of them seen once. Germline V gives CDR1 LNHDA, CDR2 SQIVND (reference sequence). Trimming removed 3 bases from V and 1 base from J, with 10 bases in between. This CDR3 is built from 15 residues. Recent vaccinations or acute infections were absent in the healthy HIV-negative adult donors. CD45RO+ cells plus CCR7-negative CD45RA+ TemRA cells formed CD8 memory.

The chain employs TRBV19 and TRBJ1-5, with a tentative D call TRBD1 (5 bases). The sample taken for sequencing was memory CD8+ T cells sorted from blood. The subset denotes: CD45RO+ cells pooled with CCR7-negative TemRA cells. The TCR comes from a woman younger than 45 in good health. CDR3 residues: CASSIWGSSNQPQHF. The DNA for the CDR3 is TGTGCCAGTAGTATCTGGGGGAGCAGCAATCAGCCCCAGCATTTT.